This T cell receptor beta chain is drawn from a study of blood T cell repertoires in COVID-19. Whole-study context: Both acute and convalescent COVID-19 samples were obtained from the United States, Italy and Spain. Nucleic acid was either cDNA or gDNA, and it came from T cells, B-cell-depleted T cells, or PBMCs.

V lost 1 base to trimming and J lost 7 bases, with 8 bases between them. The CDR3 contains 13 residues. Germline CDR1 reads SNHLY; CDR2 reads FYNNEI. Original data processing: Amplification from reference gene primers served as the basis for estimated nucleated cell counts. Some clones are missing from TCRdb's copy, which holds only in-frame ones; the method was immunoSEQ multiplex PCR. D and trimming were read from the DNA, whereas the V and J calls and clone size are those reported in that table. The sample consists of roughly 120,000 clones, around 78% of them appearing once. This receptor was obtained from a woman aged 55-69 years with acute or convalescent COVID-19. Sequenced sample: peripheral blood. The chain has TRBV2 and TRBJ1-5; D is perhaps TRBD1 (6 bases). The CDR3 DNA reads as TGTGCCAGCAGTGAAGAGGGGGGGCAGCCCCAGCATTTT. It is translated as CASSEEGGQPQHF.